The rows below give T cell receptor beta chains drawn from one sample of a study of synovial regulatory T cells in juvenile arthritis. Some clones are missing from TCRdb's copy, which holds only in-frame ones; the method was immunoSEQ multiplex PCR. Its listing shows 9,900 or so clones. Sequenced: Treg cells from blood. The receptors stem from a donor aged 2-30 years with juvenile idiopathic arthritis. The CDR3 runs from the conserved cysteine through the conserved F or W.

j_gene: TRBJ1-5
v_gene: TRBV6-6
CDR3aa: CASSYGLRLGQPQHF

j_gene: TRBJ2-7
v_gene: TRBV7-2
CDR3aa: CASSLTSGGAPEQYF

j_gene: TRBJ2-7
v_gene: TRBV5-1
CDR3aa: CASRSVSGSYEQYF

j_gene: TRBJ2-3
v_gene: TRBV13
CDR3aa: CASSFPTGADTQYF

j_gene: TRBJ1-1
v_gene: TRBV6-6
CDR3aa: CASSYEGREAFF

j_gene: TRBJ1-3
v_gene: TRBV11-2
CDR3aa: CASSSQVGIAGNTIYF

j_gene: TRBJ2-1
v_gene: TRBV7-3
CDR3aa: CASSPSTAPYNEQFF

j_gene: TRBJ1-4
v_gene: TRBV7-2
CDR3aa: CASSLSPLGGLNEKLFF

j_gene: TRBJ2-7
v_gene: TRBV5-1
CDR3aa: CASSQLEAAGGPGSYEQYF

j_gene: TRBJ2-7
v_gene: TRBV29-1
CDR3aa: CSVEIQGTPYEQYF

j_gene: TRBJ1-4
v_gene: TRBV7-9
CDR3aa: CASSKAAQVGEKLFF

j_gene: TRBJ1-5
v_gene: TRBV28
CDR3aa: CASSLRGQGSYSNQPQHF

j_gene: TRBJ2-3
v_gene: TRBV5-1
CDR3aa: CASSYGTGTSGDTQYF

j_gene: TRBJ1-1
v_gene: TRBV19
CDR3aa: CASSIVGFTEAFF

j_gene: TRBJ2-3
v_gene: TRBV15
CDR3aa: CATSRGYRAGVVDTQYF

j_gene: TRBJ1-2
v_gene: TRBV6-5
CDR3aa: CASRVTGIHGYTF

j_gene: TRBJ2-5
v_gene: TRBV19
CDR3aa: CASSIYRAWETQYF

j_gene: TRBJ2-7
v_gene: TRBV7-9
CDR3aa: CASRQGAGYEQYF

j_gene: TRBJ1-3
v_gene: TRBV19
CDR3aa: CASSGWGPGNTIYF

j_gene: TRBJ2-2
v_gene: TRBV5-1
CDR3aa: CASSHVTRTSGSNTGELFF

j_gene: TRBJ1-2
v_gene: TRBV28
CDR3aa: CASSLYDTSNYGYTF

j_gene: TRBJ2-7
v_gene: TRBV6-5
CDR3aa: CASSYSRLPTYEQYF

j_gene: TRBJ2-2
v_gene: TRBV30
CDR3aa: CAWSWTGELFF

j_gene: TRBJ2-3
v_gene: TRBV29-1
CDR3aa: CSVEDASGVDTQYF

j_gene: TRBJ2-3
v_gene: TRBV7-3
CDR3aa: CASSLHSPGTNRDTQYF

j_gene: TRBJ2-7
v_gene: TRBV4-1
CDR3aa: CASTQWGEDRGKVWGSYEQYF

j_gene: TRBJ1-3
v_gene: TRBV11-2
CDR3aa: CASSFGNTIYF

j_gene: TRBJ2-7
v_gene: TRBV6-5
CDR3aa: CASSYAQGLTYEQYF

j_gene: TRBJ2-7
v_gene: TRBV4-1
CDR3aa: CASSRGPGLAINEQYF

j_gene: TRBJ2-7
v_gene: TRBV28
CDR3aa: CASSSGVLYEQYF

j_gene: TRBJ2-7
v_gene: TRBV19
CDR3aa: CASSPWDREYEQYF

j_gene: TRBJ1-2
v_gene: TRBV28
CDR3aa: CASSPTGAMRYGYTF

j_gene: TRBJ1-2
v_gene: TRBV15
CDR3aa: CATSRDGYGYTF

j_gene: TRBJ2-2
v_gene: TRBV13
CDR3aa: CASSLGSGANTGELFF

j_gene: TRBJ1-1
v_gene: TRBV10-3
CDR3aa: CAIRGTGSTEAFF

j_gene: TRBJ2-3
v_gene: TRBV11-1
CDR3aa: CASSSQGLRITDTQYF

j_gene: TRBJ2-7
v_gene: TRBV19
CDR3aa: CASSIDVQYSYEQYF

j_gene: TRBJ2-5
v_gene: TRBV14
CDR3aa: CASSLYRGHQETQYF

j_gene: TRBJ2-1
v_gene: TRBV5-1
CDR3aa: CASAGTSGRNEQFF

j_gene: TRBJ1-2
v_gene: TRBV5-6
CDR3aa: CASREGGYAYGYTF

j_gene: TRBJ2-7
v_gene: TRBV7-2
CDR3aa: CASSLTSGSVYEQYF

j_gene: TRBJ2-6
v_gene: TRBV5-1
CDR3aa: CASTGSGANVLTF

j_gene: TRBJ2-7
v_gene: TRBV7-2
CDR3aa: CASSLGARSWEQYF